This T cell receptor beta chain emerged from a study of human T cells and chemical hapten exposure (dated by TCRdb to the early 2020s). Concerning the study at large: For sensitization, 2% DPC in acetone was applied to a 2 cm by 2 cm area of upper inner arm skin. Weekly therapeutic DPC doses were additionally applied to the scalp of patients throughout the roughly 24-week study period. Patch testing was performed on the upper back with Finn chambers containing 0.01% DPC, and the patch tests were scored after 6 days according to International Contact Dermatitis Research Group standards. Most of the patients in the cohort were female, and the cohort covered alopecia areata with under or over 50% scalp involvement, alopecia totalis and alopecia universalis. Libraries were combined into a pool for sequencing, and differences in TCR yield between samples came mainly from small differences in library volumes within the pool. In alopecia patients, the study followed how the peripheral blood TCR repertoire changed in vivo over primary and secondary sensitization to diphenylcyclopropenone (DPC), a hapten. Patient blood was sampled pre-sensitization (week 0) and at 2, 6 and about 24 weeks after DPC sensitization. Approximately 28 alopecia patients gave blood for TCR sequencing at one to four time points (pre-sensitization, 2, 6 and 24 weeks).

The time point label on this specimen signifies: patch test 1, 2 weeks after DPC sensitization. This sample's treatment or condition label indicates: therapeutic diphenylcyclopropenone sensitization with weekly scalp DPC. At each patch-test visit, blood was drawn before the patch test was applied. Eligible patients were aged 18 to 70, diagnosed with alopecia, deemed suitable for DPC therapy, and excluded if pregnant. Total RNA was extracted from unfractionated whole blood collected in Tempus Blood RNA tubes. The protocol used for the library was RACE. These reads were obtained on a NextSeq 500. During library preparation, unique molecular identifiers were attached to individual cDNA molecules so that TCRs could be counted in a quantitative, reproducible way. For every blood RNA sample, sequencing covered both the TCR alpha and TCR beta chains. In the original analysis: Samples had a median of roughly 98,000 TCRs, with a range from about 23,224 to 750,000. V, J and CDR3 annotation of the TCR reads was carried out using the Decombinator software suite. For PS versus PT1 abundance plots, all samples were subsampled to the same number of TCRs (28,000). TCRs were defined as expanded if absent before sensitization and observed at least eight times at the 2-week time point. TCRdb took the public reads, trimmed them with fastp at Q25, ran MiXCR for clone calling and kept in-frame beta chains. Each record represents a unique CDR3 protein, reported with the most common genes and DNA among its rows. For this entry, the V and J calls and clone size follow TCRdb and not the study's own pipeline. For this sample there are some 180,000 distinct CDR3 sequences; 20% to 25% appear just once. Over 6.5% of the sample is in the top ten clones.

A few counts support this clonotype. The target of this receptor is not known. The sample holds no much larger clone one base away, and base qualities are not on file. V is pruned by 1 base and J by 3 bases, leaving 0 bases of the junction without a gene match. Including cysteine and phenylalanine, the CDR3 has 15 amino acids. The sequence is cut down to CDR3 DNA, 45 bases in frame from base 1. Looking up the germline V gene yields CDR1 LGHNA and CDR2 YNFKEQ. The paper's findings and limits, for the study overall: Patch test score was positively correlated with the number of PT1 expanded TCRs, with significance at thresholds 8, 16 and 32 but not at 4. After repeated subsampling, changes were observed in the strength of the expansion versus patch-test correlation and in the threshold at which the correlation became significant. DPC sensitization did not change how many TCRs were above 1 in 1000 frequency, and no evidence was found of alterations in global repertoire structure. Compared with pre-sensitization or healthy control sets, expanded TCRs formed significantly more large CDR3 similarity clusters, which is consistent with antigen-driven responses. Because all patients had alopecia, a presumed autoimmune disease, the immune response of the patients might differ from that of healthy individuals.

The receptor was isolated from a woman aged 50 to 60 with alopecia areata. Some clones in this sample may be carry-over from other donors' samples. Sequenced material: whole blood, taken in connection with sensitization to the hapten diphenylcyclopropenone (DPC). The V and J segments used are TRBV4-2 and TRBJ2-3; the junction holds 11 bases that match TRBD2. CDR3 loop: CASSQGLAGTDTQYF. The DNA is as follows: TGTGCCAGCAGCCAAGGACTAGCGGGGACAGATACGCAGTATTTT.